The next 20 T cell receptor beta chains were all read from a single sample in a study of blood T cell repertoires in COVID-19. Assay: immunoSEQ multiplex PCR; the TCRdb copy retains only in-frame clones and omits some. Counted here are 280,000 or so clones, around 87% occurring once; the ten biggest clones make up around 1.7%. The sequenced material came from PBMCs or T cells enriched from blood (not recorded which). Source of these receptors: a woman younger than 30 with acute COVID-19.

A remark on this clone: The junction departs from germline at one end; a sequencing error may be responsible. CDR3 amino acids: CASSPQGGEASNF. CDR3 DNA: TGTGCCAGCTCTCCGCAAGGGGGCGAGGCCAGTAACTTC. The rearrangement joins TRBV18 to TRBJ2-7; 7 bases agree with TRBD1. CDR1 KGHSH and CDR2 LQKENI come from the germline V gene. The CDR3 has 13 amino acids.

This clone turned up a few times. This rearrangement joins TRBV3-1 (or the pseudogene TRBV3-2) to TRBJ1-3; 7 bases fit TRBD1. With 3 bases clipped from V and 3 bases from J, the junction kept 2 bases outside the gene matches. Germline CDR1 reads LGHDT; CDR2 reads YNNKEL (reference sequence). The CDR3 runs 14 residues. Here the CDR3 DNA reads TGTGCCAGCAGCCAGAACAGGGGTGGAAACACCATATATTTT. It codes for CASSQNRGGNTIYF.

This chain links TRBV10-3 with TRBJ2-7, with a tentative D call TRBD2 (6 bases). The CDR3 has 14 residues. V was shortened by 8 bases and J by 3 bases, with 17 bases between the two germline ends. Germline loops: CDR1 ENHRY, CDR2 SYGVKD. CDR3 bases: TGTGCCATCCGGAAAGCGGGTTCGGGCTACGAGCAGTACTTC. Residues: CAIRKAGSGYEQYF.

The chain uses TRBV5-4 and TRBJ2-4, with D unresolved. Between the trimmed V and J ends, which lost 1 base and 0 bases, there was a span of 5 bases. Germline CDR1 SGHNT, CDR2 YYREEE (reference sequence). The CDR3 totals 14 residues. The CDR3 coding sequence is TGTGCCAGCAGCTTGCGACTAGCCAAAAACATTCAGTACTTC. This sequence encodes CASSLRLAKNIQYF.

The rearrangement joins TRBV5-1 to TRBJ2-6; D uncertain. This CDR3 is 18 amino acids long. Germline V gene lookup returns CDR1 SGHRS and CDR2 YFSETQ. V was clipped by 4 bases and J by 0 bases, with 17 bases between them. DNA of the CDR3: TGCGCCAGCAGCCCTATCCCTCTGACGGGCTCTGGGGCCAACGTCCTGACTTTC. It yields the protein CASSPIPLTGSGANVLTF.

The chain couples TRBV24-1 to TRBJ1-5, with D maybe TRBD1 (5 bases). Germline V gene sequence: CDR1 KGHDR, CDR2 SFDVKD. The CDR3 covers 15 residues. Trimming stripped 2 bases from V and 7 bases from J, with 14 bases between. The DNA of the CDR3 is TGTGCCACCAGTGATTCTGGACCCCCAGGGCAGCCCCAGCATTTT. Translated: CATSDSGPPGQPQHF.

The V gene is TRBV5-1, the J gene TRBJ2-1, with 12 nucleotides matching TRBD2. V dropped 4 bases and J dropped 9; count of bases not matched to a gene: 11. The length of the CDR3 is 16 residues. Per germline, CDR1 SGHRS and CDR2 YFSETQ. The CDR3 region is CASSPPGLAGGGEQFF. The CDR3 DNA sequence: TGCGCCAGCAGCCCTCCCGGGCTAGCGGGAGGGGGTGAGCAGTTCTTC.

V is TRBV18 and J is TRBJ2-2, with D tentatively TRBD1 (5 bases). The germline gives CDR1 KGHSH, CDR2 LQKENI. The CDR3 is 14 residues long. V lost 4 bases, J lost 1 base, and 7 bases lay in between. The CDR3 bases are TGTGCCAGCTCACGTCAGGGGAACACCGGGGAGCTGTTTTTT. Its protein product is CASSRQGNTGELFF.

The chain couples TRBV14 to TRBJ1-2; possible D gene TRBD1, 6 bases. Trimming shortened V by 5 bases and J by 8 bases, and 24 bases separated the two germline ends. CDR1 and CDR2 (germline): SGHDN, FVKESK. The CDR3 covers 16 residues. In nucleotides, the CDR3 is TGTGCCAGCAGCTCGCGAGAGGGCAGGGGTCTCGGAGGCTACACCTTC. The encoded protein is CASSSREGRGLGGYTF.

This chain links TRBV10-2 with TRBJ1-1, with D possibly TRBD1 on 6 matching bases. The length of the CDR3 is 14 residues. The germline V gene encodes CDR1 WSHSY and CDR2 SAAADI. Trimming removed 6 bases from V and 4 bases from J, with 15 bases in between. CDR3 sequence: CASRAQQGTTEAFF. The CDR3 DNA sequence: TGCGCCAGCAGGGCCCAACAGGGAACCACTGAAGCTTTCTTT.

This chain links TRBV7-2 with TRBJ2-4; possible D gene TRBD2, 6 bases. The CDR3 is 16 residues long. Germline V CDR1 and CDR2: SGHTA, FQGNSA. V lost 4 bases and J 1 base, leaving 14 bases between the germline ends. This CDR3 reads CASSYRRGGAKNIQYF. The CDR3 bases are TGTGCCAGCAGCTACCGGAGGGGTGGGGCCAAAAACATTCAGTACTTC.

The chain has TRBV7-2 and TRBJ2-7; 7 positions match TRBD1. The CDR3 runs to 17 residues. Per germline, CDR1 SGHTA and CDR2 FQGNSA. With 2 bases clipped from V and 4 bases from J, the junction kept 14 bases outside the gene matches. CDR3 nucleotide sequence: TGTGCCAGCAGCTTACAACCCGGGACAGCTTCGGGTTACGAGCAGTACTTC. Translation: CASSLQPGTASGYEQYF.

CDR3 bases: TGTGCCAGTAGTAGCGGGGCTCATGGGACTGAAGCTTTCTTT. Its translation is CASSSGAHGTEAFF. The chain uses TRBV19 and TRBJ1-1, with D maybe TRBD1 (5 bases). Germline CDR1 and CDR2: LNHDA and SQIVND (reference sequence). Trimming took off 4 bases at V and 5 bases at J, with 14 bases between the two ends. The CDR3 is made up of 14 amino acids.

The chain recombines TRBV29-1 with TRBJ2-1; 7 bases fit TRBD1. From germline, CDR1 is SQVTM and CDR2 ANQGSEA. V trimming: 3 bases; J trimming: 5 bases; junction bases outside the gene matches: 4. This CDR3 has 13 residues. The CDR3: CSVETGSHNEQFF. CDR3 in DNA: TGCAGCGTTGAGACAGGGAGCCACAATGAGCAGTTCTTC.

This clone was counted only a few times. The chain has TRBV19 and TRBJ2-7; D is undetermined. Germline assignment: CDR1 LNHDA and CDR2 SQIVND (reference sequence). This CDR3 is built from 13 residues. V was trimmed by 4 bases and J by 6 bases, leaving 13 bases between them. CDR3 DNA sequence: TGTGCCAGTAGTAGAATGTCGGGTGGCGAGCAGTACTTC. Translated: CASSRMSGGEQYF.

This sequence joins TRBV11-2 and TRBJ2-3; possible D gene TRBD2, 5 bases. Trimming took 7 bases from V and 8 from J, leaving 13 bases between them. The CDR3 runs to 12 residues. Germline assignment: CDR1 SGHAT and CDR2 FQNNGV. The CDR3 sequence: CASISGGGTQYF. CDR3 coding DNA: TGTGCCAGCATCTCCGGAGGAGGTACGCAGTATTTT. The complete variable domain, with remaining parts taken from reference TRBV11-2 and TRBJ2-3, reads EAGVAQSPRYKIIEKRQSVAFWCNPISGHATLYWYQQILGQGPKLLIQFQNNGVVDDSQLPKDRFSAERLKGVDSTLKIQPAKLEDSAVYLCASISGGGTQYFGPGTRLTVL.

On this clone itself: This sample also contains other DNA sequences that code for the same CDR3. This chain uses TRBV28 with TRBJ2-1; D is undetermined. The CDR3 is made up of 11 amino acids. CDR1 and CDR2 (germline): MDHEN, SYDVKM. With 6 bases removed from V and 7 bases from J, the gap between germline ends came to 7 bases. The CDR3 spells CASSPLNEQFF. In DNA form, the CDR3 reads TGTGCCAGCAGCCCATTGAATGAGCAGTTCTTC.

A single count supports this clone. The gene calls are TRBV10-3 and TRBJ2-1, with 11 nucleotides matching TRBD2. Germline V gene data show CDR1 as ENHRY and CDR2 as SYGVKD. The CDR3 has 20 residues. The ends lost 3 bases at V and 7 bases at J; junction bases unmatched: 20. The CDR3 spells CAISDAGPLTPGLADNEQFF. The CDR3 DNA follows: TGTGCCATCAGTGATGCGGGGCCCTTAACTCCGGGACTAGCGGATAATGAGCAGTTCTTC.

The chain has TRBV19 and TRBJ2-4, with TRBD2 matching over 13 bases. The trim removed 3 bases at V and 0 bases at J, leaving 8 bases unmatched. This CDR3 contains 19 residues. Germline lookup yields CDR1 LNHDA and CDR2 SQIVND (reference sequence). For the CDR3, the DNA is TGTGCCAGTAGTATTGGAGAACTAGCGGGAGGGCGAGCCAAAAACATTCAGTACTTC. Its protein product is CASSIGELAGGRAKNIQYF.

The chain recombines TRBV29-1 with TRBJ2-7; 7 bases line up with TRBD2. CDR3 size: 14 residues. Germline CDR1 reads SQVTM; CDR2 reads ANQGSEA. V shed 4 bases and J 2 bases; nucleotides not matched to a gene: 8. CDR3 DNA sequence: TGCAGCGTTGGTTTCGAGCGGGGAACCTACGAGCAGTACTTC. It translates to CSVGFERGTYEQYF.